Below, 2 T cell receptor beta chains from the same sample are listed, as sequenced in a study of tumor-infiltrating lymphocytes in primary liver carcinoma. Priming with a constant-region primer yielded TCR beta cDNA from 450 to 550 ng total RNA. ARM-PCR was slightly modified, and three nested multiplex PCR rounds with it gave rise to the TCR beta libraries. In the first two PCR rounds, TRBV1-TRBV30 forward primers were paired with a C-beta reverse primer, and each round lasted roughly 9 cycles. From the multiplex PCR reads, TCRdb called clonotypes with MiXCR, one entry per CDR3 protein. The data show about 300,000 distinct CDR3 sequences, more than 55% seen once. They got blood RNA out of unsorted whole blood and also pulled out germline DNA. The sequenced sample was peripheral blood. The source of these receptors is a middle-aged man with primary liver carcinoma and hepatitis B virus infection.

This clonotype came up once. One junction end does not reproduce the germline sequence, and a read error may be involved. V and J are TRBV5-1 and TRBJ2-6, with TRBD1 as a possible D gene (5 bases). Germline V gives CDR1 SGHRS, CDR2 YFSETQ. The length of the CDR3 is 13 residues. The CDR3 protein is CASSIDGADVLTF. The CDR3 DNA reads TGCGCCAGCAGCATTGATGGGGCCGACGTCCTGACTTTC.

This clonotype was seen ten or more times. This chain uses TRBV6-5 with TRBJ2-1; a possible D gene is TRBD2 (5 bases). The V gene lost 5 bases and the J gene lost 3 bases, with 8 bases spanning the gap. This CDR3 comprises 13 residues. Germline CDR1 and CDR2: MNHEY and SVGAGI. This chain's CDR3 is CASSPRDYNEQFF. The CDR3 DNA follows: TGTGCCAGCAGTCCCCGGGACTACAATGAGCAGTTCTTC.